A selection of T cell receptor beta chains follows, all from one sample in a study of blood T cell repertoires in COVID-19. Method: immunoSEQ multiplex PCR; TCRdb's copy keeps in-frame clones and lacks some. Here the sample spans fewer than 400,000 clones, roughly 89% being singletons. Sequenced input: PBMCs or T cells enriched from blood (not recorded which). These receptors originate from a woman aged 18-29 years who had recovered from COVID-19. The CDR3 runs from the conserved cysteine through the conserved F or W. D genes are given only for firm matches. Expanded clones get a size class; other rows say once, few or many, or leave the size out.

J gene | CDR3 length | V gene | D gene | clone size | CDR3 protein | CDR3 DNA
TRBJ1-6 | 16 | TRBV10-3 | . | . | CAISESQGSYNSPLHF | TGTGCCATCAGTGAGTCGCAGGGCTCCTATAATTCACCCCTCCACTTT
TRBJ1-2 | 13 | TRBV15 | . | . | CATRDTTNYGYTF | TGTGCCACCCGGGACACCACTAACTATGGCTACACCTTC
TRBJ1-1 | 13 | TRBV7-3 | . | . | CASSLRGNTEAFF | TGTGCCAGCAGCTTACGGGGGAACACTGAAGCTTTCTTT
TRBJ1-5 | 15 | TRBV19 | TRBD1 | . | CASRRGLGSNQPQHF | TGTGCCAGTCGAAGGGGGCTAGGAAGCAATCAGCCCCAGCATTTT
TRBJ2-3 | 14 | TRBV28 | . | few | CASSFLAGTDTQYF | TGTGCCAGCAGTTTCCTCGCGGGAACAGATACGCAGTATTTT
TRBJ1-2 | 14 | TRBV6-2/TRBV6-3 | . | . | CASSTGQFNYGYTF | TGTGCCAGCAGTACTGGACAGTTTAACTATGGCTACACCTTC
TRBJ2-5 | 16 | TRBV7-6 | TRBD2 | . | CASSFLGGGPQETQYF | TGTGCCAGCAGCTTTTTGGGCGGGGGGCCACAAGAGACCCAGTACTTC
TRBJ2-1 | 16 | TRBV6-2/TRBV6-3 | TRBD2 | . | CASSSHTGGPYNEQFF | TGTGCCAGCAGTTCCCATACGGGGGGGCCTTACAATGAGCAGTTCTTC
TRBJ2-3 | 21 | TRBV21-1 | . | . | CASSKGDRGQGLAGAADTQYF | TGTGCCAGCAGCAAAGGCGATCGGGGACAGGGACTAGCGGGAGCGGCAGATACGCAGTATTTT
TRBJ1-2 | 17 | TRBV4-3 | . | . | CASSHRREVTYFVGYTF | TGCGCCAGCAGCCACCGGAGGGAGGTTACTTATTTTGTCGGCTACACCTTC
TRBJ2-1 | 13 | TRBV12-3/TRBV12-4 | . | . | CAIVFGSHNEQFF | TGTGCCATCGTCTTCGGGAGCCACAATGAGCAGTTCTTC
TRBJ1-6 | 14 | TRBV5-1 | . | . | CASSLGSRESPLHF | TGCGCCAGCAGCTTGGGTTCCAGGGAATCACCCCTCCACTTT
TRBJ2-2 | 15 | TRBV10-3 | TRBD1 | . | CAITDRGANTGELFF | TGTGCCATCACTGACAGGGGAGCGAACACCGGGGAGCTGTTTTTT
TRBJ1-4 | 14 | TRBV9 | . | . | CASSVMATNEKLFF | TGTGCCAGCAGCGTAATGGCCACTAATGAAAAACTGTTTTTT
TRBJ2-7 | 17 | TRBV28 | TRBD2 | . | CASSSLWTSGDAYEQYF | TGTGCCAGCAGTTCCCTGTGGACTAGCGGAGACGCCTACGAGCAGTACTTC
TRBJ1-1 | 15 | TRBV7-2 | TRBD1 | . | CASSLMTGMNTEAFF | TGTGCCAGCAGCTTAATGACAGGGATGAACACTGAAGCTTTCTTT
TRBJ2-4 | 15 | TRBV6-1 | . | . | CASSEERSPPTGQYF | TGTGCCAGCAGTGAGGAGCGCAGTCCGCCTACTGGCCAGTACTTC
TRBJ1-5 | 15 | TRBV9 | TRBD1 | . | CASSVVTGGRQPQHF | TGTGCCAGCAGCGTAGTAACAGGGGGCAGACAGCCCCAGCATTTT
TRBJ2-2 | 19 | TRBV19 | TRBD2 | . | CASSPGPAGGYPRTGELFF | TGTGCCAGTAGTCCGGGTCCAGCGGGGGGATACCCCCGCACCGGGGAGCTGTTTTTT
TRBJ1-1 | 14 | TRBV9 | . | . | CASSVATDNTEAFF | TGTGCCAGCAGCGTAGCTACAGACAACACTGAAGCTTTCTTT
TRBJ2-1 | 16 | TRBV7-2 | TRBD2 | few | CASSAGTPGLSDEQFF | TGTGCCAGCAGCGCTGGAACCCCGGGACTAAGCGATGAGCAGTTCTTC
TRBJ1-2 | 14 | TRBV29-1 | TRBD1 | . | CSVDPGGTNYGYTF | TGCAGCGTTGATCCAGGGGGGACAAACTATGGCTACACCTTC
TRBJ1-2 | 15 | TRBV5-1 | . | . | CASSLFSDLNYGYTF | TGCGCCAGCAGCTTGTTTTCAGATTTAAACTATGGCTACACCTTC
TRBJ1-4 | 15 | TRBV5-1 | . | . | CASSLMGAAYEKLFF | TGCGCCAGCAGCTTGATGGGGGCCGCCTATGAAAAACTGTTTTTT
TRBJ2-7 | 15 | TRBV9 | . | . | CASSVAGGPLYEQYF | TGTGCCAGCAGCGTAGCCGGGGGACCCCTTTACGAGCAGTACTTC
TRBJ1-4 | 15 | TRBV28 | . | . | CASVINAGVGEKLFF | TGTGCCAGCGTAATAAACGCGGGAGTTGGTGAAAAACTGTTTTTT
TRBJ1-2 | 14 | TRBV7-3 | . | . | CASSSDRTLYGYTF | TGTGCCAGCAGCTCCGACAGGACACTCTATGGCTACACCTTC
TRBJ1-6 | 15 | TRBV2 | . | . | CASSDGRPGNSPLHF | TGTGCCAGCAGTGATGGCAGGCCAGGAAATTCACCCCTCCACTTT
TRBJ2-1 | 16 | TRBV5-6 | TRBD1 | . | CASTTWDRLLVNEQFF | TGTGCCAGCACTACCTGGGACAGGCTGCTGGTCAATGAGCAGTTCTTC